Reported below is one TCR beta chain. Its specificity is unknown. 60 Vbeta and 13 Jbeta primers were used in PCR. In the original processing: An analysis performed later counted 81 million or so unique TCR beta chains (roughly 11 million of them shared). The data were produced by immunoSEQ multiplex PCR, yet TCRdb's version contains in-frame clones alone and is incomplete. V and J calls and clone size come straight from that table; D and trimming were deduced from the DNA. Among 150,000 to 200,000 clones listed, around 90% were seen once. The sample belongs to a study of cytomegalovirus exposure and HLA in healthy donors. Study-wide findings and caveats: The study recorded over 150 TCR beta chains that were cytomegalovirus-associated. Sequencing had likely introduced a cluster of highly shared sequence variants as an artifact.

With 5 bases clipped from V and 3 bases from J, the junction kept 1 base outside the gene matches. The CDR3 has 13 residues. Germline CDR1 reads MDHEN; CDR2 reads SYDVKM. The sample consisted of PBMCs. This sequence joins TRBV28 and TRBJ2-1; 7 bases map to TRBD2. The TCR originated in a boy under 10 years old in good health and CMV-seronegative. CDR3: CASSPGGYNEQFF. CDR3 in DNA: TGTGCCAGCAGTCCGGGAGGCTACAATGAGCAGTTCTTC.